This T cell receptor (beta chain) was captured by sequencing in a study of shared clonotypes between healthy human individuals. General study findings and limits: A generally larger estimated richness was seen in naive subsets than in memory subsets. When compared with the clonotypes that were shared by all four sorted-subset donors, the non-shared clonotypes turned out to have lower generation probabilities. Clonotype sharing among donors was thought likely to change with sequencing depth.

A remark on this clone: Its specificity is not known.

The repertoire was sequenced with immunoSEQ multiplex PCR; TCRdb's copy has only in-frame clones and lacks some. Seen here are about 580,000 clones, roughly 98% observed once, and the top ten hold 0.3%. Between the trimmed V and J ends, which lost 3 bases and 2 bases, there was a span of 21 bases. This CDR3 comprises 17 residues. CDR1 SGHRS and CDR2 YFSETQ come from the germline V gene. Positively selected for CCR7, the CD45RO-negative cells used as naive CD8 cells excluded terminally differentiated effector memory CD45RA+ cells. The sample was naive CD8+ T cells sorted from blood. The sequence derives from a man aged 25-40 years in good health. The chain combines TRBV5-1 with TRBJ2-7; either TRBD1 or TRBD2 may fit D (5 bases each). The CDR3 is CASSWDRDGTATYEQYF. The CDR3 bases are TGCGCCAGCAGCTGGGATAGGGACGGGACGGCTACCTACGAGCAGTACTTC.